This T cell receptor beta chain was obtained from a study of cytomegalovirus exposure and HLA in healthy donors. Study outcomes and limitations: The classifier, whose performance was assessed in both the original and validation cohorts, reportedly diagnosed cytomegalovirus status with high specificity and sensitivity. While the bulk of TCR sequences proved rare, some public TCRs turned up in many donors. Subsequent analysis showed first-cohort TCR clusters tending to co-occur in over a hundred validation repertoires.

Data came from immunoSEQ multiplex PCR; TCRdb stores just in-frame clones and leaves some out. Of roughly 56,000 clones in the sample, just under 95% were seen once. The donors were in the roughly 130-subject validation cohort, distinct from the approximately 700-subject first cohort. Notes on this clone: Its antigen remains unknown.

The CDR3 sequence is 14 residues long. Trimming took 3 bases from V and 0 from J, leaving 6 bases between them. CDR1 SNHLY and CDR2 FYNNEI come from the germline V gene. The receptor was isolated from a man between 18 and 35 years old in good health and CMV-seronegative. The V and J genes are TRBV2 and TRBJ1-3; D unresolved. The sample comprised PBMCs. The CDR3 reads CASSDLSSGNTIYF. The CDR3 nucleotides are TGTGCCAGCAGTGACTTGAGCTCTGGAAACACCATATATTTT.